This entry concerns a single TCR beta chain. The data belong to a study of blood T cell repertoires in COVID-19. Study context: COVID-19 samples collected from the United States, Italy and Spain covered acute and convalescent phases. In each case, the material was cDNA or gDNA derived from T cells, B-cell-depleted T cells, or PBMCs.

In the authors' workflow: Nucleated cell number was recorded as an estimate derived from reference gene primer amplification. Only in-frame clones appear in the TCRdb table, and some are missing; sequencing was by immunoSEQ multiplex PCR. V, J and clone size derive from that table, while D and trimming were established from the DNA sequence. The repertoire consists of approximately 160,000 clones, with 60% to 85% occurring once and the leading ten covering 7% to 10%. V lost 5 bases to trimming and J lost 0 bases; unmatched junction nucleotides: 7. This CDR3 has 16 residues. The germline gives CDR1 KGHSH, CDR2 LQKENI.

The TCR was taken from a man aged 55-75 years with acute or convalescent COVID-19. Sequenced input: peripheral blood. This rearrangement joins TRBV18 to TRBJ1-3; TRBD1 agrees at 7 bases. The CDR3 sequence is CASSSGTVRSGNTIYF. Written as DNA, the CDR3 is TGTGCCAGCTCATCAGGGACAGTCCGCTCTGGAAACACCATATATTTT.